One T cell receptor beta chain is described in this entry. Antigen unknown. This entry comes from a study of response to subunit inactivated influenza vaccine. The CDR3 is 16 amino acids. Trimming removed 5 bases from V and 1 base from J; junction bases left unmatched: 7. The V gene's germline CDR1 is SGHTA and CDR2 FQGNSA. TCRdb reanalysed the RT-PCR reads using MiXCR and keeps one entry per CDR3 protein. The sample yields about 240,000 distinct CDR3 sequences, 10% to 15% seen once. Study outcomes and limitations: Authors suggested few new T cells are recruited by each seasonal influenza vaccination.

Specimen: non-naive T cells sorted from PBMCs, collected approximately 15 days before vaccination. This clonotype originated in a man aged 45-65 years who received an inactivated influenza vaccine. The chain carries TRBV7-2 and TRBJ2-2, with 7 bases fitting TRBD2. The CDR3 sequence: CASSLQGGGNTGELFF. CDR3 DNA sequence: TGTGCCAGCAGCCTCCAGGGCGGGGGGAACACCGGGGAGCTGTTTTTT.